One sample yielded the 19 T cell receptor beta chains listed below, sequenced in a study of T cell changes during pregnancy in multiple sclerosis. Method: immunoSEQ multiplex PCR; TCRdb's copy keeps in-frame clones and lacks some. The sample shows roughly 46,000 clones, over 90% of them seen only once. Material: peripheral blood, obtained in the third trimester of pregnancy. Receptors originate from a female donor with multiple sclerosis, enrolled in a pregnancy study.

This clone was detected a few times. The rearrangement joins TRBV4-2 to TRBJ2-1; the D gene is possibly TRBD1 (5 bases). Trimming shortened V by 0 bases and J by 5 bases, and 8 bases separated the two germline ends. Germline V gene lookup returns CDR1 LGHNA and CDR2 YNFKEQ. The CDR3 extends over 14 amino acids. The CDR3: CASSQELQDNEQFF. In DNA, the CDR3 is TGTGCCAGCAGCCAAGAATTACAGGACAATGAGCAGTTCTTC.

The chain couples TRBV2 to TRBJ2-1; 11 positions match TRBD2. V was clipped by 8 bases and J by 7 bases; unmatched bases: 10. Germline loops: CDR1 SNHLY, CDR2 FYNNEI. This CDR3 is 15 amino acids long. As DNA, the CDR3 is TGTGCCAGCCCCAGACTAGCGGGGTCGCGAAATGAGCAGTTCTTC. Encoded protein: CASPRLAGSRNEQFF.

The CDR3 DNA reads as TGTGCCAGTAGTGGCGTCGGCGGGAGTCAAGAGACCCAGTACTTC. This encodes CASSGVGGSQETQYF. This chain connects TRBV19 to TRBJ2-5; TRBD2 matches 7 bases. The germline gives CDR1 LNHDA, CDR2 SQIVND (reference sequence). This CDR3 comprises 15 residues. The V and J ends lost 5 bases and 2 bases, in that order; junction bases with no gene match: 8.

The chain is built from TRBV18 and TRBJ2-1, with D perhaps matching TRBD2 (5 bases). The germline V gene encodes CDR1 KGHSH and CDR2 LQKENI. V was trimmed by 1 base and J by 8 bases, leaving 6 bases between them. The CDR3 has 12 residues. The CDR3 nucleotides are TGTGCCAGCTCACCACTCGGGGATGAGCAGTTCTTC. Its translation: CASSPLGDEQFF.

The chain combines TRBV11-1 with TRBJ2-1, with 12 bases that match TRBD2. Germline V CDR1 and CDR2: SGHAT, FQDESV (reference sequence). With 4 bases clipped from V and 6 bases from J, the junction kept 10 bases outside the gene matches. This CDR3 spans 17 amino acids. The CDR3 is CASSSGTGLAGLNEQFF. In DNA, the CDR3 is TGTGCCAGCAGCTCGGGAACGGGACTAGCGGGTCTCAATGAGCAGTTCTTC.

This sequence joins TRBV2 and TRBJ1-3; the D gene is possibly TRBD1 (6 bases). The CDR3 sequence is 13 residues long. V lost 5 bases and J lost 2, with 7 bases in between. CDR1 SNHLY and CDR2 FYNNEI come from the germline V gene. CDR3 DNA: TGTGCCAGCAGTAGGACAGCTGGAAACACCATATATTTT. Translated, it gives CASSRTAGNTIYF.

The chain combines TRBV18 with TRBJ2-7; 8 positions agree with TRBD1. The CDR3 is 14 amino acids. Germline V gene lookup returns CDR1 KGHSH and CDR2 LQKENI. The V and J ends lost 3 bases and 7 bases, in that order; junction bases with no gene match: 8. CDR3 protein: CASSPKTGAVEQYF. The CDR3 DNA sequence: TGTGCCAGCTCACCTAAGACAGGGGCGGTAGAGCAGTACTTC.

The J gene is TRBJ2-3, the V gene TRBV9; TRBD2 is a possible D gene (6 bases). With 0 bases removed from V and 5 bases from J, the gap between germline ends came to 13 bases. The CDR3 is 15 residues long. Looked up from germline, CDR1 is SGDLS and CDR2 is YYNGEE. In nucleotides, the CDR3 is TGTGCCAGCAGCGTAGTCGGGACCGGGGGAGATACGCAGTATTTT. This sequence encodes CASSVVGTGGDTQYF.

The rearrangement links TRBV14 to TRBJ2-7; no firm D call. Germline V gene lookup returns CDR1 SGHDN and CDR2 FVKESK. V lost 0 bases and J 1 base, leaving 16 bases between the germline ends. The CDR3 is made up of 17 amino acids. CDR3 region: CASSQDFLAGASYEQYF. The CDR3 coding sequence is TGTGCCAGCAGCCAAGATTTTTTGGCAGGCGCTTCCTACGAGCAGTACTTC.

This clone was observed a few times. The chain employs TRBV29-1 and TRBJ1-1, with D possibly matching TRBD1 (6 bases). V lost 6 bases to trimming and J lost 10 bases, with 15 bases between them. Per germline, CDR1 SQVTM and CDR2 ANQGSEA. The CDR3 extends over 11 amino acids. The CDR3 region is CSVLSTGRAFF. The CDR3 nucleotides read TGCAGCGTCTTGAGTACAGGGCGAGCTTTCTTT.

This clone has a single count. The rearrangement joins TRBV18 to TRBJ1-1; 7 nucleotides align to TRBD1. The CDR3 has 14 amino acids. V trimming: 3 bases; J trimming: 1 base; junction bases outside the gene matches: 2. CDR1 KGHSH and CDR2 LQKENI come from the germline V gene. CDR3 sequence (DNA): TGTGCCAGCTCACCCAGGACAGGGAACACTGAAGCTTTCTTT. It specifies CASSPRTGNTEAFF.

As DNA, the CDR3 is TGTGCCAGCAGCGACCAGGGACTAGCGTTAGAGACCCAGTACTTC. This encodes CASSDQGLALETQYF. The chain combines TRBV27 with TRBJ2-5; 10 nucleotides agree with TRBD2. Germline V gene lookup returns CDR1 MNHEY and CDR2 SMNVEV (reference sequence). V lost 6 bases to trimming and J lost 4 bases; unmatched junction nucleotides: 8. The CDR3 is 15 residues long.

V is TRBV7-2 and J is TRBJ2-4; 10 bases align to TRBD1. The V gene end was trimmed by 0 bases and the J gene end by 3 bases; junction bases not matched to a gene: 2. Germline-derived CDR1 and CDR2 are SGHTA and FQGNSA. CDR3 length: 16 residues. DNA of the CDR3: TGTGCCAGCAGCTTAGCGGGGACAGGGGTCAAAAACATTCAGTACTTC. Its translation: CASSLAGTGVKNIQYF.

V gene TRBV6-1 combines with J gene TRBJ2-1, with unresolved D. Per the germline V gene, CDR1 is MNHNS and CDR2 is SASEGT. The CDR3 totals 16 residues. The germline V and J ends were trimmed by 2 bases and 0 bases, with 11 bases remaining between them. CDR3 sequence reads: CASSEWKRSSYNEQFF. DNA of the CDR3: TGTGCCAGCAGTGAATGGAAGAGGAGCTCCTACAATGAGCAGTTCTTC.

The CDR3 nucleotides read TGTGCCAGCAGCCAGGGTGTCCTTTCGGGAGGTTTTCCAACTGGAAACACCATATATTTT. Residues: CASSQGVLSGGFPTGNTIYF. The chain is built from TRBV4-2 and TRBJ1-3, with unresolved D. Germline V gene data show CDR1 as LGHNA and CDR2 as YNFKEQ. V lost 3 bases and J lost 2, with 26 bases in between. CDR3 length equals 20 residues.

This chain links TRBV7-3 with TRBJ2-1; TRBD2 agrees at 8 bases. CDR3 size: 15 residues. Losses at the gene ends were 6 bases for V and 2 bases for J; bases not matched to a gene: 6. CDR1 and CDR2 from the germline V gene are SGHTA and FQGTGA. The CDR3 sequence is CASRLAGGPYNEQFF. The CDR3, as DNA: TGTGCCAGCAGGCTAGCGGGTGGACCCTACAATGAGCAGTTCTTC.

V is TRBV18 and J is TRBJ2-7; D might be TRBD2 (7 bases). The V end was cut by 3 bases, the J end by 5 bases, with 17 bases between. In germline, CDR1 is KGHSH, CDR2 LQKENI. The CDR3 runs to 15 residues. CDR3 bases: TGTGCCAGCTCACCTGGGGGGGCAAGTCACCACGAGCAGTACTTC. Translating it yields CASSPGGASHHEQYF.

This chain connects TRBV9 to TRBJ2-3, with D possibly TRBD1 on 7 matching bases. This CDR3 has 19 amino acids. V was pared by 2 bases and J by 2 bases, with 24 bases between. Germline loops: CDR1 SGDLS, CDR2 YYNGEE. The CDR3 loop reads CASSVAPGVQGPHTDTQYF. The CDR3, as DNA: TGTGCCAGCAGCGTCGCCCCGGGGGTACAGGGGCCTCACACAGATACGCAGTATTTT.

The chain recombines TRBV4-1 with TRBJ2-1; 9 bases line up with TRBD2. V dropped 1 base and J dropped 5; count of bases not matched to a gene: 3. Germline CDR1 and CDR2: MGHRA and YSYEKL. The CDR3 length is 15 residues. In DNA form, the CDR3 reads TGCGCCAGCAGCCAAGTGTCTAGCGGGAACAATGAGCAGTTCTTC. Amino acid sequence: CASSQVSSGNNEQFF.